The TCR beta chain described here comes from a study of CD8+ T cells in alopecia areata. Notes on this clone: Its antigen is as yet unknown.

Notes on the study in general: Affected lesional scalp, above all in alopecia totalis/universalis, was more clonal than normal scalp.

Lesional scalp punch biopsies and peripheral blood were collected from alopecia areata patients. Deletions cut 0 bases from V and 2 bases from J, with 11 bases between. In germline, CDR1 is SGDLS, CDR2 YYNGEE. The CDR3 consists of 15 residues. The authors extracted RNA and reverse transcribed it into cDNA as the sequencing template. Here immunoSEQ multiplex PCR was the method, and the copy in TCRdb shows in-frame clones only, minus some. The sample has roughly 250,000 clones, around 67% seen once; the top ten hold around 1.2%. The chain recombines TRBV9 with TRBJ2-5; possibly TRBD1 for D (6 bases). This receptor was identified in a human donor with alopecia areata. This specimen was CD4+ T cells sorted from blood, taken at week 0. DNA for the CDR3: TGTGCCAGCAGCGTAGTTGGCAGGGGTCAAGAGACCCAGTACTTC. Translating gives CASSVVGRGQETQYF.